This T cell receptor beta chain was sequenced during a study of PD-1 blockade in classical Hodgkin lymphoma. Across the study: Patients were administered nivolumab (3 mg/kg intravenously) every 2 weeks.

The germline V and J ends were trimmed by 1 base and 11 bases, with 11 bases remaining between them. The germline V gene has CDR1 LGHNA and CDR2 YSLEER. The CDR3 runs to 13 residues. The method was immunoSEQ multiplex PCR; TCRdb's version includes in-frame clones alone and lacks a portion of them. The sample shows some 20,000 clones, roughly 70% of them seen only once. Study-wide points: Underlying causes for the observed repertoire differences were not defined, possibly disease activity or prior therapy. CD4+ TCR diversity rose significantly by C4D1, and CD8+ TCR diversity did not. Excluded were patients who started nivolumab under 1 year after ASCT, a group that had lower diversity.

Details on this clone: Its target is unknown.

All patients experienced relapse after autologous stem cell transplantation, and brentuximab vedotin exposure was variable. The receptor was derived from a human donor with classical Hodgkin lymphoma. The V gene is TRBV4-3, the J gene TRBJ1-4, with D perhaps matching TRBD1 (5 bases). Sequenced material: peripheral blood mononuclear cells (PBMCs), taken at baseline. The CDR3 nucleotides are TGCGCCAGCAGCCAAGGGACTGGGGGGAAACTGTTTTTT. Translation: CASSQGTGGKLFF.